One sample yielded the 13 T cell receptor beta chains listed below, sequenced in a study of beta chain features in type 1 diabetes. Study-wide findings and caveats: Moderate yet significant TCRB CDR3 shortening was seen in Type 1 diabetes patients in all four CD4+ subsets.

All of the isolated RNA was reverse transcribed, so expressed TCRB transcripts were sequenced. Here immunoSEQ multiplex PCR was the method, and the copy in TCRdb shows in-frame clones only, minus some. The data contain approximately 160,000 clones, around 63% of them singletons. Their antigens remain unidentified. The sample taken for sequencing was naive CD4+ T cells from blood. The receptors come from a man younger than 45 with type 1 diabetes.

V and J are TRBV9 and TRBJ2-7; weak D call: TRBD1 (5 bases). This CDR3 is built from 13 residues. Germline values: CDR1 SGDLS, CDR2 YYNGEE. V gave up 2 bases and J gave up 4 bases, with 10 bases separating them. CDR3 nucleotide sequence: TGTGCCAGCAGCGTGGGGCAGGAGTACGAGCAGTACTTC. It translates to CASSVGQEYEQYF.

The chain recombines TRBV7-7 with TRBJ2-5, with 7 bases lining up with TRBD2. The CDR3 totals 13 residues. CDR1 and CDR2 from the germline V gene are SSHAT and FNYEAQ (reference sequence). CDR3 nucleotide sequence: TGTGCTATCAGTAGGGCTAGCGGAGAGACCCAGTACTTC. It specifies CAISRASGETQYF.

This sequence joins TRBV7-2 and TRBJ2-7; tentative D call: TRBD2 (5 bases). Germline V gene data show CDR1 as SGHTA and CDR2 as FQGNSA. This CDR3 has 13 amino acids. V shed 7 bases and J shed 1 base, with 11 bases lying between them. CDR3 nucleotides: TGTGCCAGCACCCGGGGAAGATCCTACGAGCAGTACTTC. Residues: CASTRGRSYEQYF.

This clone was counted once. This chain uses TRBV4-1 with TRBJ2-7; D ambiguous. This CDR3 has 15 residues. V lost 0 bases, J lost 3 bases, and 12 bases lay in between. The germline CDR1 and CDR2 sequences are MGHRA and YSYEKL. The DNA of the CDR3 is TGCGCCAGCAGCCAAGAGACCGTGGACCTCTACGAGCAGTACTTC. Translated: CASSQETVDLYEQYF.

The rearrangement uses TRBV7-2 and TRBJ2-5; 9 bases fit TRBD2. V lost 5 bases, J lost 1 base, and 5 bases stayed unmatched. The CDR3 length is 15 residues. The germline V gene encodes CDR1 SGHTA and CDR2 FQGNSA. The DNA for the CDR3 is TGTGCCAGCAGCAGATTAGCGGGGGCCCAAGAGACCCAGTACTTC. Amino acid sequence: CASSRLAGAQETQYF.

This chain uses TRBV29-1 with TRBJ2-6; TRBD1 matches 8 bases. CDR3 length: 14 amino acids. Trimming at V came to 3 bases and at J to 2 bases, leaving 0 bases not matched to a gene. CDR1 and CDR2 from the germline V gene are SQVTM and ANQGSEA. This CDR3 is CSVEDRAGANVLTF. CDR3 sequence (DNA): TGCAGCGTTGAGGACAGGGCTGGGGCCAACGTCCTGACTTTC.

This clone was seen only once. The chain uses TRBV6-5 and TRBJ2-3; D call uncertain. Trimming stripped 8 bases from V and 5 bases from J, with 8 bases between. There are 11 residues in the CDR3. CDR1 is MNHEY and CDR2 is SVGAGI in the germline V gene. The CDR3 coding sequence is TGTGCCAGCGTACGCGGAGATACGCAGTATTTT. This encodes CASVRGDTQYF.

This chain joins TRBV4-3 and TRBJ1-4; TRBD1 aligns across 7 bases. J lost 8 bases, V lost 0 bases, and 9 bases had no gene match. The CDR3 runs 16 residues. Looked up from germline, CDR1 is LGHNA and CDR2 is YSLEER. CDR3 region: CASSQDQTGQREKLFF. For the CDR3, the DNA is TGCGCCAGCAGCCAAGATCAGACAGGGCAGCGAGAAAAACTGTTTTTT.

The chain has TRBV7-2 and TRBJ2-2, with D possibly being TRBD1 (5 bases). Germline V gene lookup returns CDR1 SGHTA and CDR2 FQGNSA. The CDR3 sequence is 14 residues long. Trimming took 3 bases from V and 7 from J, leaving 12 bases between them. Written as DNA, the CDR3 is TGTGCCAGCAGCTTTATAGGGGCTGGCGGGGAGCTGTTTTTT. Translation gives CASSFIGAGGELFF.

This clone was seen just once. The chain joins TRBV20-1 to TRBJ2-2; no clear D. CDR3 length: 11 residues. Looked up from germline, CDR1 is DFQATT and CDR2 is SNEGSKA (reference sequence). V lost 5 bases, J lost 6 bases, and 7 bases lay in between. The CDR3 is CSARQAGELFF. In nucleotides, the CDR3 is TGCAGTGCTCGGCAGGCCGGGGAGCTGTTTTTT.

Turning to this clone: Other DNA sequences in the sample encode the same CDR3. The V call is TRBV7-9, the J call TRBJ2-3; 7 bases map to TRBD1. This CDR3 has 14 amino acids. V dropped 3 bases and J dropped 0; count of bases not matched to a gene: 0. Germline lookup yields CDR1 SEHNR and CDR2 FQNEAQ (reference sequence). CDR3 residues: CASSLDRSTDTQYF. CDR3 in DNA: TGTGCCAGCAGCTTGGACAGGAGCACAGATACGCAGTATTTT.

The chain couples TRBV5-1 to TRBJ1-1; TRBD1 might be the D (6 bases). V was shortened by 5 bases and J by 4 bases, with 15 bases between the two germline ends. Germline assignment: CDR1 SGHRS and CDR2 YFSETQ. This CDR3 is built from 14 residues. CDR3 nucleotides: TGCGCCAGCAGTTATGACAGGTCATTCACTGAAGCTTTCTTT. Translated: CASSYDRSFTEAFF. Drawing the rest from reference TRBV5-1 and TRBJ1-1, the complete variable domain is KAGVTQTPRYLIKTRGQQVTLSCSPISGHRSVSWYQQTPGQGLQFLFEYFSETQRNKGNFPGRFSGRQFSNSRSEMNVSTLELGDSALYLCASSYDRSFTEAFFGQGTRLTVV.

The V and J genes are TRBV30 and TRBJ1-5; D not certain. The germline V gene has CDR1 GTSNPN and CDR2 SVGIG (reference sequence). The CDR3 spans 13 residues. Trimming stripped 2 bases from V and 6 bases from J, with 11 bases between. The CDR3 DNA follows: TGTGCCTGGAGTCAGACTGAGGGTCAGCCCCAGCATTTT. It is translated as CAWSQTEGQPQHF.